What follows are 29 T cell receptor beta chains derived from one specimen sequenced in a study of control samples from healthy donors and cancer patients. Only in-frame clones appear in the TCRdb table, and some are missing; sequencing was by immunoSEQ multiplex PCR. The sample includes over 100,000 clones, approximately 92% of them seen just once. Input material: blood. All receptors derive from a man in his forties in good health.

Turning to this clone: The same CDR3 arises from other DNA sequences in this sample as well. In DNA form, the CDR3 reads TGTGCCAGCAGCGTAGACGGGGGGTCCGGAAACACCATATATTTT. Protein: CASSVDGGSGNTIYF. The chain recombines TRBV9 with TRBJ1-3; TRBD1 is a possible D gene (5 bases). Trimming removed 0 bases from V and 4 bases from J, with 11 bases in between. This CDR3 spans 15 amino acids. CDR1 is SGDLS and CDR2 is YYNGEE in the germline V gene.

In its sample, this clone was seen once. This chain joins TRBV29-1 and TRBJ2-1; TRBD1 aligns across 10 bases. The V gene's germline CDR1 is SQVTM and CDR2 ANQGSEA. V shed 6 bases, J shed 5 bases, and the junction held 7 bases outside the gene matches. This CDR3 contains 14 residues. CDR3 nucleotides: TGCAGCGTCCAGACAGGGGGCGCGAACAATGAGCAGTTCTTC. Its protein product is CSVQTGGANNEQFF.

This clone was detected only once. In DNA, the CDR3 is TGCGCCAGCAGCTTGCCCGAACTCGAGCAGTACTTC. This translates into CASSLPELEQYF. This chain connects TRBV5-1 to TRBJ2-7; unclear D gene. Germline V CDR1 and CDR2: SGHRS, YFSETQ. V dropped 1 base and J dropped 6 bases, with 8 bases sitting between them. The CDR3 length is 12 residues.

This chain connects TRBV11-2 to TRBJ2-3; D possibly corresponds to TRBD1 (6 bases). Trimming pared 5 bases from V and 3 bases from J, leaving 15 bases between. This CDR3 has 15 residues. Germline V gives CDR1 SGHAT, CDR2 FQNNGV. In DNA form, the CDR3 reads TGTGCCAGCAGCCTAACAGGGCGAGGTACAGATACGCAGTATTTT. It specifies CASSLTGRGTDTQYF.

This clone occurred a few times. This chain links TRBV11-2 with TRBJ2-7, with D perhaps TRBD1 (6 bases). Trimming took off 1 base at V and 7 bases at J, with 14 bases between the two ends. CDR1 and CDR2 from the germline V gene are SGHAT and FQNNGV. The CDR3 length is 14 residues. CDR3 sequence reads: CASSLVWGQEEQYF. The CDR3 DNA reads TGTGCCAGCAGCTTAGTTTGGGGACAAGAAGAGCAGTACTTC.

This clone was detected once. This sequence joins TRBV7-9 and TRBJ1-2; no firm D call. The V end lost 4 bases, the J end lost 7 bases, and 16 bases lay between the germline ends. The CDR3 has 14 residues. Germline V lookup: CDR1 SEHNR, CDR2 FQNEAQ (reference sequence). CDR3 sequence reads: CASSSPGRAGGYTF. CDR3 nucleotide sequence: TGTGCCAGCAGCTCCCCTGGGAGGGCCGGTGGCTACACCTTC.

Only one count was recorded for this clone. This rearrangement joins TRBV2 to TRBJ2-5; no reliable D call. Trimming left V 7 bases short and J 2 bases short, with 2 bases between. Germline V gene lookup returns CDR1 SNHLY and CDR2 FYNNEI. The CDR3 contains 10 residues. CDR3 sequence reads: CASNQETQYF. CDR3 coding DNA: TGTGCCAGCAATCAAGAGACCCAGTACTTC.

The chain combines TRBV5-4 with TRBJ1-2; D is uncertain. Germline loops: CDR1 SGHNT, CDR2 YYREEE (reference sequence). The CDR3 is 15 amino acids. Trimming took 0 bases from V and 1 from J, leaving 10 bases between them. CDR3 bases: TGTGCCAGCAGCTTGGACCCACAAGATAACTATGGCTACACCTTC. Its translation: CASSLDPQDNYGYTF.

The CDR3 sequence is CASSLYIATGYPYEQYF. The CDR3 DNA follows: TGTGCCAGCAGCTTATATATTGCGACAGGTTACCCCTACGAGCAGTACTTC. This chain connects TRBV11-2 to TRBJ2-7; D perhaps matches TRBD1 (6 bases). V was pared by 2 bases and J by 2 bases, with 19 bases between. The CDR3 spans 17 residues. Germline-derived CDR1 and CDR2 are SGHAT and FQNNGV.

The chain recombines TRBV6-5 with TRBJ2-1; 10 nucleotides agree with TRBD1. Per germline, CDR1 MNHEY and CDR2 SVGAGI. The CDR3 is 13 amino acids. The trim removed 2 bases at V and 9 bases at J, leaving 1 base unmatched. As DNA, the CDR3 is TGTGCCAGCAGTTACGACAGGGGGCTTGAGCAGTTCTTC. It codes for CASSYDRGLEQFF.

The chain has TRBV6-6 and TRBJ2-7; 7 bases fit TRBD1. CDR1 MNHNY and CDR2 SVGAGI come from the germline V gene (reference sequence). CDR3 size: 14 residues. Germline trimming cut 0 bases from V and 5 bases from J; bases unmatched to any gene: 4. The CDR3 here is CASSYSGGSNEQYF. In nucleotides, the CDR3 is TGTGCCAGCAGTTACTCAGGGGGCAGCAACGAGCAGTACTTC.

The chain uses TRBV4-1 and TRBJ1-6; no clear D gene. Germline-derived CDR1 and CDR2 are MGHRA and YSYEKL. Trimming took off 4 bases at V and 4 bases at J, with 11 bases between the two ends. CDR3 length equals 15 residues. DNA for the CDR3: TGCGCCAGCAGCCCTGAGACCGGTTATAATTCACCCCTCCACTTT. It specifies CASSPETGYNSPLHF.

The V and J genes are TRBV7-2 and TRBJ1-1, with D unresolved. The V gene lost 1 base and the J gene lost 1 base, with 10 bases spanning the gap. The germline V gene encodes CDR1 SGHTA and CDR2 FQGNSA. The CDR3 is 15 residues long. CDR3 coding DNA: TGTGCCAGCAGCTTAGAGTGGACCGGGAACACTGAAGCTTTCTTT. Translating it yields CASSLEWTGNTEAFF.

This clone was seen a single time. The chain couples TRBV10-1 to TRBJ2-7; possible D gene TRBD2, 6 bases. The V end was cut by 0 bases, the J end by 5 bases, with 14 bases between. CDR1 is WNHNN, CDR2 SYGVQD, per germline (reference sequence). This CDR3 spans 15 amino acids. The CDR3: CASSESSGQADEQYF. The DNA of the CDR3 is TGCGCCAGCAGTGAGTCCAGCGGGCAGGCGGACGAGCAGTACTTC.

The rearrangement uses TRBV2 and TRBJ2-2, with D unclear. V was pared by 7 bases and J by 0 bases, with 6 bases between. This CDR3 has 13 residues. In germline, CDR1 is SNHLY, CDR2 FYNNEI. The CDR3 reads CASKRTNTGELFF. CDR3 coding DNA: TGTGCCAGCAAGAGAACGAACACCGGGGAGCTGTTTTTT.

The chain links TRBV3-1 (or the pseudogene TRBV3-2) to TRBJ2-7, with 11 bases that match TRBD2. Germline CDR1 reads LGHDT; CDR2 reads YNNKEL (reference sequence). V shed 6 bases, J shed 3 bases, and the junction held 7 bases outside the gene matches. The CDR3 totals 15 residues. CDR3: CASSLSGGAFYEQYF. CDR3 DNA: TGTGCCAGCAGTCTTAGCGGGGGGGCCTTCTACGAGCAGTACTTC.

To note about this clone: The same CDR3 can be traced to other DNA sequences in this sample. This rearrangement joins TRBV9 to TRBJ1-5, with D tentatively TRBD1 (6 bases). The CDR3 has 13 residues. CDR1 is SGDLS and CDR2 is YYNGEE in the germline V gene. V was trimmed by 4 bases and J by 6 bases, leaving 11 bases between them. CDR3 nucleotide sequence: TGTGCCAGCAGCCGCGGGGGCGGTCAGCCCCAGCATTTT. Its protein product is CASSRGGGQPQHF. Looking up the rest from reference TRBV9 and TRBJ1-5 gives the full variable domain: DSGVTQTPKHLITATGQRVTLRCSPRSGDLSVYWYQQSLDQGLQFLIQYYNGEERAKGNILERFSAQQFPDLHSELNLSSLELGDSALYFCASSRGGGQPQHFGDGTRLSIL.

The chain couples TRBV16 to TRBJ1-2, with D maybe TRBD1 (6 bases). The CDR3 consists of 13 residues. Germline V gene data show CDR1 as KGHSY and CDR2 as FQNENV. V was clipped by 6 bases and J by 4 bases, with 12 bases between them. CDR3 in amino acids: CASSQDSLYGYTF. The CDR3 DNA follows: TGTGCCAGCAGTCAGGACAGTCTCTATGGCTACACCTTC.

V gene TRBV11-2 combines with J gene TRBJ1-3, with D uncertain. The CDR3 is 15 residues long. Germline values: CDR1 SGHAT, CDR2 FQNNGV. Trimming took 3 bases from V and 1 from J, leaving 10 bases between them. CDR3 amino acids: CASSFLIDSGNTIYF. The DNA for the CDR3 is TGTGCCAGCAGCTTTTTAATAGATTCTGGAAACACCATATATTTT. The entire variable domain, with the rest obtained from reference TRBV11-2 and TRBJ1-3, is as follows: EAGVAQSPRYKIIEKRQSVAFWCNPISGHATLYWYQQILGQGPKLLIQFQNNGVVDDSQLPKDRFSAERLKGVDSTLKIQPAKLEDSAVYLCASSFLIDSGNTIYFGEGSWLTVV.

V gene TRBV6-1 combines with J gene TRBJ2-5, with 8 positions matching TRBD2. Per the germline V gene, CDR1 is MNHNS and CDR2 is SASEGT. The CDR3 runs 17 residues. The trim removed 2 bases at V and 1 base at J, leaving 9 bases unmatched. Here the CDR3 DNA reads TGTGCCAGCAGTGAACGCCCGGGCGCGGGGGGCCAAGAGACCCAGTACTTC. Its protein is CASSERPGAGGQETQYF.

The gene calls are TRBV19 and TRBJ2-1; TRBD2 agrees at 8 bases. J gave up 3 bases and V 7 bases, and 8 bases lay outside the gene matches. Germline CDR1 reads LNHDA; CDR2 reads SQIVND (reference sequence). This CDR3 has 15 amino acids. The CDR3 is CASTGGGHVYNEQFF. The CDR3 DNA is TGTGCCAGTACCGGGGGGGGGCATGTCTACAATGAGCAGTTCTTC.

The V call is TRBV15, the J call TRBJ2-6, with 8 positions matching TRBD1. The CDR3 consists of 19 residues. The J segment lost 0 bases and the V segment lost 0 bases, leaving 7 bases of the junction unmatched. CDR1 is LNHNV and CDR2 is YYDKDF in the germline V gene (reference sequence). The CDR3 spells CATSRDLVTGDSGANVLTF. CDR3 DNA sequence: TGTGCCACCAGCAGAGATCTTGTGACAGGGGACTCTGGGGCCAACGTCCTGACTTTC.

The chain couples TRBV30 to TRBJ1-5, with D hard to call. CDR3 length: 14 amino acids. Germline CDR1 is GTSNPN and CDR2 is SVGIG (reference sequence). The V end was cut by 0 bases, the J end by 3 bases, with 9 bases between. The CDR3 DNA is TGTGCCTGGAGTGTGGGTACATTCAATCAGCCCCAGCATTTT. Its translation: CAWSVGTFNQPQHF.

The DNA of the CDR3 is TGTGCCACCGGACAGGCGGGAACCTATGGCTACACCTTC. Protein product: CATGQAGTYGYTF. This chain uses TRBV24-1 with TRBJ1-2; 7 bases are shared with TRBD1. This CDR3 spans 13 amino acids. Trimming at V came to 9 bases and at J to 4 bases, leaving 7 bases not matched to a gene. The V gene's germline CDR1 is KGHDR and CDR2 SFDVKD.

The V call is TRBV2, the J call TRBJ2-3; the match to TRBD1 covers 10 bases. The junction had 5 bases not matched to a gene; V was cut back by 7 bases and J by 7 bases. Germline V gene data show CDR1 as SNHLY and CDR2 as FYNNEI. The length of the CDR3 is 13 residues. The CDR3 nucleotides read TGTGCCAGCATGGGACAGGGGAGACATACGCAGTATTTT. Residues: CASMGQGRHTQYF.

This chain joins TRBV3-1 (or the pseudogene TRBV3-2) and TRBJ2-5; D may be TRBD2 (6 bases). The CDR3 length is 16 residues. Between the trimmed V and J ends, which lost 0 bases and 4 bases, there was a span of 15 bases. The germline CDR1 and CDR2 sequences are LGHDT and YNNKEL (reference sequence). CDR3 nucleotides: TGTGCCAGCAGCCAAGATCCCGGGCGGGGTGGAGAGACCCAGTACTTC. The encoded protein is CASSQDPGRGGETQYF.

Of note for this clone: At the DNA level, this CDR3 is encoded by other sequences in the same sample as well. This chain connects TRBV5-4 to TRBJ1-2; unclear D gene. V lost 4 bases and J 3 bases, leaving 16 bases between the germline ends. Germline V lookup: CDR1 SGHNT, CDR2 YYREEE (reference sequence). This CDR3 comprises 15 residues. CDR3 sequence (DNA): TGTGCCAGCAGCGGCTCGCACAGCATGGACTATGGCTACACCTTC. Translation: CASSGSHSMDYGYTF.

CDR3 DNA: TGCGCCAGCAGCCGGCGTCAGGGGGTATACGAGCAGTACTTC. Protein sequence: CASSRRQGVYEQYF. V is TRBV4-1 and J is TRBJ2-7; TRBD1 matches 7 bases. Unmatched junction bases numbered 7, after V lost 4 bases and J lost 4 bases. From germline, CDR1 is MGHRA and CDR2 YSYEKL. The CDR3 is made up of 14 amino acids.

The chain uses TRBV5-4 and TRBJ1-2; TRBD1 matches at 7 bases. From germline, CDR1 is SGHNT and CDR2 YYREEE (reference sequence). The CDR3 is 14 amino acids. Germline trimming cut 4 bases from V and 10 bases from J; bases unmatched to any gene: 13. CDR3 residues: CASSLGTAPRDYTF. The CDR3, as DNA: TGTGCCAGCAGCCTAGGGACAGCACCACGGGACTACACCTTC. Complete variable domain (other parts from reference TRBV5-4 and TRBJ1-2): ETGVTQSPTHLIKTRGQQVTLRCSSQSGHNTVSWYQQALGQGPQFIFQYYREEENGRGNFPPRFSGLQFPNYSSELNVNALELDDSALYLCASSLGTAPRDYTFGSGTRLTVV.